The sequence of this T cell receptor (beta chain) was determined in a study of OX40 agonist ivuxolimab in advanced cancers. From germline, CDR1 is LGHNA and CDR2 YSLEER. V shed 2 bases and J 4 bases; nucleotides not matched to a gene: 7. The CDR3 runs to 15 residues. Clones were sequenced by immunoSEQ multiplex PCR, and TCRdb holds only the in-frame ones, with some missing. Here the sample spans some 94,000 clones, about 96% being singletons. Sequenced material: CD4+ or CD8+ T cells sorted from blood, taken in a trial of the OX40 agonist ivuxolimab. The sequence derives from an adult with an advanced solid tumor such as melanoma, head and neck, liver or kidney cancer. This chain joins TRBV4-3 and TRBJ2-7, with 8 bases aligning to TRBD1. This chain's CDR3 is CASSQNRGVVYEQYF. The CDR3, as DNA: TGCGCCAGCAGCCAAAACAGGGGGGTTGTATACGAGCAGTACTTC.